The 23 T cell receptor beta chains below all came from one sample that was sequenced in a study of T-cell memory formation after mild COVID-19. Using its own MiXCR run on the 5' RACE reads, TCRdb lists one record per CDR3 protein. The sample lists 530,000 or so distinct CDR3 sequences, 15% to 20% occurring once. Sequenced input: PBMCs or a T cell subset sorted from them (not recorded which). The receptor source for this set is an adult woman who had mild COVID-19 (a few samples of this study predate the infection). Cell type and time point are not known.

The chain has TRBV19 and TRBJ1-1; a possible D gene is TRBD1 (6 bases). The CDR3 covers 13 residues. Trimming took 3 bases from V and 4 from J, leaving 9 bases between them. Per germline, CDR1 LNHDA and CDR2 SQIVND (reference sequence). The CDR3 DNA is TGTGCCAGTAGTATCCACAGGGCCACTGAAGCTTTCTTT. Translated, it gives CASSIHRATEAFF.

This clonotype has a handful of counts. This CDR3 is CAISAVTRGSYTEAFF. CDR3 sequence (DNA): TGTGCCATCAGTGCCGTAACACGTGGGTCATACACTGAAGCTTTCTTT. The chain is built from TRBV10-3 and TRBJ1-1; D remains unclear. The V and J ends lost 4 bases and 3 bases respectively, with 18 bases between them. The CDR3 extends over 16 amino acids. Germline-derived CDR1 and CDR2 are ENHRY and SYGVKD.

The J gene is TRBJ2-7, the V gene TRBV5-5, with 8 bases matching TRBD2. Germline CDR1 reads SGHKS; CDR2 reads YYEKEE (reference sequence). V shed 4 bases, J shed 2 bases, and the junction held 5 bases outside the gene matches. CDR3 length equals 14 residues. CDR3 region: CASSRGLGAYEQYF. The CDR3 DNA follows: TGTGCCAGCAGCCGGGGACTAGGAGCCTACGAGCAGTACTTC.

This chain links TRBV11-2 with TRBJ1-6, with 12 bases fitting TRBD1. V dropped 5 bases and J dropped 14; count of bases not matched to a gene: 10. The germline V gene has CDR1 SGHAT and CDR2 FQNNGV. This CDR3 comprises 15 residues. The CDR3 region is CASSNSGTGGFALHF. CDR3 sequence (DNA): TGTGCCAGCAGCAATTCCGGGACAGGGGGCTTTGCCCTCCACTTT.

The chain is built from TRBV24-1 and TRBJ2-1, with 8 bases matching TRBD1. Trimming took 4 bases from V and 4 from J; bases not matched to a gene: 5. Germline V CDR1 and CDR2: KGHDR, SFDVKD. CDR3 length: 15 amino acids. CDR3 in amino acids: CATSDPDREYNEQFF. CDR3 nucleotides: TGTGCCACCAGTGACCCGGACAGGGAATACAATGAGCAGTTCTTC.

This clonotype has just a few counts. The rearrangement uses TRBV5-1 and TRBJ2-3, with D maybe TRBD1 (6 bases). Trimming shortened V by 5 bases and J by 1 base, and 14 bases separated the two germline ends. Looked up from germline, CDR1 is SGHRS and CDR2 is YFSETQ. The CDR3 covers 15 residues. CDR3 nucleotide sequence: TGCGCCAGCAGTTTACAGGGCTTTGGCACAGATACGCAGTATTTT. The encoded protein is CASSLQGFGTDTQYF.

In DNA, the CDR3 is TGTGCCAGCAGTTACATCGTTCCGGGTTATGGGACTGAAGCTTTCTTT. Protein sequence: CASSYIVPGYGTEAFF. The gene calls are TRBV6-5 and TRBJ1-1; D gene unclear. V was shortened by 2 bases and J by 5 bases, with 18 bases between the two germline ends. Germline V gene lookup returns CDR1 MNHEY and CDR2 SVGAGI. The CDR3 sequence is 16 residues long.

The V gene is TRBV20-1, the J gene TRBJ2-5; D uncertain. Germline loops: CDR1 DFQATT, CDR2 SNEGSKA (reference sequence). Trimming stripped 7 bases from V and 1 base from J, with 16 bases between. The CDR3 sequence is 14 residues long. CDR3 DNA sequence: TGCAGTGTCCCTACGCGTCGGTCCCAAGAGACCCAGTACTTC. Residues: CSVPTRRSQETQYF.

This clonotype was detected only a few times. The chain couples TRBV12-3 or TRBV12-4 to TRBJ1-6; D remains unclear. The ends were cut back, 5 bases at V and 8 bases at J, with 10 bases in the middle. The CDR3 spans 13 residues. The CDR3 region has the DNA TGTGCCAGCAGTAATAGAATTTATTCACCCCTCCACTTT. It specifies CASSNRIYSPLHF.

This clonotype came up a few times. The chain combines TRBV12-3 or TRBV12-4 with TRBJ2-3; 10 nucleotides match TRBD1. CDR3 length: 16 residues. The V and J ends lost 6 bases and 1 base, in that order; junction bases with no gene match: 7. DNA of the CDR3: TGTGCCAGCAGCTCTCGACAGGGGGCGGGCACAGATACGCAGTATTTT. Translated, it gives CASSSRQGAGTDTQYF.

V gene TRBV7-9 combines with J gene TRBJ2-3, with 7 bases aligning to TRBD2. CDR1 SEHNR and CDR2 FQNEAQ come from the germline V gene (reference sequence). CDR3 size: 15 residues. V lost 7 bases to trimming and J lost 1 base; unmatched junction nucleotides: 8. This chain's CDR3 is CASIQRRGGTDTQYF. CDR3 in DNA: TGTGCCAGCATCCAACGCCGGGGGGGCACAGATACGCAGTATTTT.

Here the CDR3 reads CASSFRAGGEQFF. The CDR3 DNA follows: TGTGCCAGCAGTTTTCGAGCGGGAGGTGAGCAGTTCTTC. The chain carries TRBV12-3 or TRBV12-4 and TRBJ2-1, with 9 bases identical to TRBD2. The CDR3 is 13 residues long. V lost 3 bases, J lost 9 bases, and 3 bases stayed unmatched.

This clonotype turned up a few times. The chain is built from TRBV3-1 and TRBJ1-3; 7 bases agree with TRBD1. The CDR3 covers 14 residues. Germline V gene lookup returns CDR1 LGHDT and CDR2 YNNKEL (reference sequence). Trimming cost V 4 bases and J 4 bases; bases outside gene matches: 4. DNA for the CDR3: TGTGCCAGCAGCCGCCGGGACAGAGGAAACACCATATATTTT. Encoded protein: CASSRRDRGNTIYF.

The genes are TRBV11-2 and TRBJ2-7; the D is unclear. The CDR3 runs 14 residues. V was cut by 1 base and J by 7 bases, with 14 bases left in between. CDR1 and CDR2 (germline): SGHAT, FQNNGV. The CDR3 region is CASSLGDLGYEQYF. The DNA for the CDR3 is TGTGCCAGCAGCTTAGGCGACTTGGGTTATGAGCAGTACTTC.

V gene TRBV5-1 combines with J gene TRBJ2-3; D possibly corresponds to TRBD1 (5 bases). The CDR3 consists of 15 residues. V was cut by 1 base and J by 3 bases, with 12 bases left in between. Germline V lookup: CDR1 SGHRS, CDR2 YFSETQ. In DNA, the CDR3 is TGCGCCAGCAGCTTGCCCCGTAGACAGACAGATACGCAGTATTTT. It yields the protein CASSLPRRQTDTQYF. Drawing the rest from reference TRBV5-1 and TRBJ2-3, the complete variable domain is KAGVTQTPRYLIKTRGQQVTLSCSPISGHRSVSWYQQTPGQGLQFLFEYFSETQRNKGNFPGRFSGRQFSNSRSEMNVSTLELGDSALYLCASSLPRRQTDTQYFGPGTRLTVL.

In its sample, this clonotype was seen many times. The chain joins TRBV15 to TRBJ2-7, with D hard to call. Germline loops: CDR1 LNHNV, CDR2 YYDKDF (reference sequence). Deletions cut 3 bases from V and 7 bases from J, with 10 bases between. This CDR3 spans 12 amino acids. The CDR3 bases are TGTGCCACCAGCAGTGACCGGAAGGAGCAGTACTTC. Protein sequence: CATSSDRKEQYF.

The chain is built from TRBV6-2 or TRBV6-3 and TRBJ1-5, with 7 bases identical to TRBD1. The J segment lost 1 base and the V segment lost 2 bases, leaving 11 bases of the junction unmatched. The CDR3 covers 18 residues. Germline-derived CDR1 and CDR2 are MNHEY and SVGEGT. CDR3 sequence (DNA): TGTGCCAGCAGTTACGCCAAGCGAACAGGGGAAAGCAATCAGCCCCAGCATTTT. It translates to CASSYAKRTGESNQPQHF.

CDR3 amino acids: CSARDLRESGAVIGDIQYF. The CDR3 coding sequence is TGCAGTGCTAGAGATCTTCGGGAGAGCGGGGCCGTCATCGGAGACATTCAGTACTTC. This sequence joins TRBV20-1 and TRBJ2-4; 7 bases are shared with TRBD2. V lost 0 bases, J lost 8 bases, and 22 bases stayed unmatched. CDR3 length: 19 residues. The germline gives CDR1 DFQATT, CDR2 SNEGSKA (reference sequence).

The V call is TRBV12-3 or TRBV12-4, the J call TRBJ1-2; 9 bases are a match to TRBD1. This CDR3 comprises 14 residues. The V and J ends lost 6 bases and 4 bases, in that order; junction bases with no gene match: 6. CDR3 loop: CASSHRGHGYGYTF. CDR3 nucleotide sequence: TGTGCCAGCAGCCACAGGGGGCACGGCTATGGCTACACCTTC.

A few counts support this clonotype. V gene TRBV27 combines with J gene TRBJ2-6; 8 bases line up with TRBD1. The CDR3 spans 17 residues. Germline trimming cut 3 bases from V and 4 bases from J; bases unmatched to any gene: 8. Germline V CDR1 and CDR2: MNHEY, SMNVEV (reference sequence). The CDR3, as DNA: TGTGCCAGCAGTTTCATCCAGGGGGCGGCCGGGGCCAACGTCCTGACTTTC. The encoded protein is CASSFIQGAAGANVLTF.

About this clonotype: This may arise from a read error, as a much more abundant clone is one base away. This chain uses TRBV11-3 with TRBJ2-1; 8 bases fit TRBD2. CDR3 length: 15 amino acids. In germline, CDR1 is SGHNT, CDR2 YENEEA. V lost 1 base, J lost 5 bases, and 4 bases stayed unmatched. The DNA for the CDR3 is TGTGCCAGCAGCTTAGCGGGGGGGCTCCACAATGAGCAGTTCTTC. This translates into CASSLAGGLHNEQFF.

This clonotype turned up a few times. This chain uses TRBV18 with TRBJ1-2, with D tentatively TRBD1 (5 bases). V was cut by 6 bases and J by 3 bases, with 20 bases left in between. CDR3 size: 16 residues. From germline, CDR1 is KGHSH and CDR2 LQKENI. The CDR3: CASSPRAGAEDYGYTF. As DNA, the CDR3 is TGTGCCAGCTCTCCCCGAGCCGGGGCAGAGGACTATGGCTACACCTTC.

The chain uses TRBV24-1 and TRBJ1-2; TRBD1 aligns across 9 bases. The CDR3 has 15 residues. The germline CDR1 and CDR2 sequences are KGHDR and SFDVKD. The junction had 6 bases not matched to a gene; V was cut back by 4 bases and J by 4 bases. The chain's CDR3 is CATSDPGTGFYGYTF. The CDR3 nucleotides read TGTGCCACCAGTGACCCCGGGACAGGGTTCTATGGCTACACCTTC.